Following are 25 T cell receptor beta chains from one sample sequenced in a study of T cells in Graves' hyperthyroidism and ophthalmopathy. RNA transcripts served as the template for amplifying TCR beta CDR3 regions. RT-PCR in the first round (using the HTBI primer set) targeted the TCR CDR3. TCRdb analysed the multiplex PCR reads with MiXCR anew, one entry per CDR3 protein. The sample yields about 400,000 distinct CDR3 sequences, roughly an eighth seen once. The sequenced material came from blood. The receptors come from a woman under 30 with Graves' hyperthyroidism.

This clonotype was detected only a few times. The CDR3 loop is CSARDPETRLTQYF. CDR3 coding DNA: TGCAGTGCTAGAGATCCCGAGACTAGGTTGACCCAGTACTTC. The chain combines TRBV20-1 with TRBJ2-5; possibly TRBD2 for D (6 bases). V lost 0 bases and J lost 7, with 15 bases in between. CDR1 is DFQATT and CDR2 is SNEGSKA in the germline V gene (reference sequence). The CDR3 contains 14 residues.

This clonotype was seen many times. The rearrangement uses TRBV28 and TRBJ2-6; D ambiguous. V lost 3 bases and J 2 bases, leaving 20 bases between the germline ends. This CDR3 comprises 19 residues. Germline V lookup: CDR1 MDHEN, CDR2 SYDVKM. CDR3 coding DNA: TGTGCCAGCAGTTTTACGTTGGTCGGGCCTGGAACTGGGGCCAACGTCCTGACTTTC. Amino acids: CASSFTLVGPGTGANVLTF.

With regard to this clonotype: Given a much more abundant clone one base away, this may be a read error. The chain carries TRBV6-1 and TRBJ2-7; D may match TRBD1 or TRBD2 (5 bases each). Germline CDR1 and CDR2: MNHNS and SASEGT. CDR3 length: 14 amino acids. V was trimmed by 6 bases and J by 7 bases, leaving 19 bases between them. CDR3 DNA sequence: TGTGCCAGCAGGGGACCCCCGTCGAACAATGAGCAGTACTTC. Translated, it gives CASRGPPSNNEQYF.

This clonotype occurred many times. CDR3 coding DNA: TGTGCCAGCAGCTCCTACTTGCGTAACTCCTACAATGAGCAGTTCTTC. This codes for CASSSYLRNSYNEQFF. The rearrangement links TRBV5-6 to TRBJ2-1, with D uncertain. V lost 3 bases and J lost 0, with 13 bases in between. CDR1 is SGHDT and CDR2 is YYEEEE in the germline V gene. The CDR3 consists of 16 residues.

This chain joins TRBV9 and TRBJ2-5, with TRBD2 as a possible D gene (6 bases). V was trimmed by 3 bases and J by 0 bases, leaving 15 bases between them. The CDR3 has 16 amino acids. Germline V lookup: CDR1 SGDLS, CDR2 YYNGEE. The CDR3 is CASSGGAKVHQETQYF. The CDR3 bases are TGTGCCAGCAGCGGCGGGGCAAAAGTTCACCAAGAGACCCAGTACTTC.

Many counts were recorded for this clonotype. J is TRBJ1-1 and V is TRBV28, with TRBD1 matching over 7 bases. There are 16 residues in the CDR3. Germline V lookup: CDR1 MDHEN, CDR2 SYDVKM. The V segment lost 4 bases and the J segment 1 base; nucleotides outside the gene matches: 9. CDR3 sequence: CASSWETGQGNTEAFF. In DNA, the CDR3 is TGTGCCAGCAGTTGGGAGACAGGGCAAGGGAACACTGAAGCTTTCTTT. The variable domain in full, with the rest retrieved from reference TRBV28 and TRBJ1-1, is DVKVTQSSRYLVKRTGEKVFLECVQDMDHENMFWYRQDPGLGLRLIYFSYDVKMKEKGDIPEGYSVSREKKERFSLILESASTNQTSMYLCASSWETGQGNTEAFFGQGTRLTVV.

V is TRBV12-3 or TRBV12-4 and J is TRBJ1-1; D is unresolved. The CDR3 is 14 amino acids. Trimming stripped 6 bases from V and 0 bases from J, with 11 bases between. In nucleotides, the CDR3 is TGTGCCAGCAGCATAGCCTGGCTGAACACTGAAGCTTTCTTT. Amino acids: CASSIAWLNTEAFF.

The chain employs TRBV7-9 and TRBJ2-1, with D possibly being TRBD2 (7 bases). The CDR3 loop spans 13 amino acids. Trimming took 11 bases from V and 4 from J, leaving 15 bases between them. Germline CDR1 is SEHNR and CDR2 is FQNEAQ (reference sequence). The CDR3 region has the DNA TGTGCCGGAGGGAGGGGGGGATACAATGAGCAGTTCTTC. This codes for CAGGRGGYNEQFF.

About this clonotype itself: A much larger clone sits a single nucleotide away, making a read error possible. The gene calls are TRBV7-2 and TRBJ1-1, with D hard to call. Germline-derived CDR1 and CDR2 are SGHTA and FQGNSA. The CDR3 has 13 amino acids. The CDR3 DNA reads TGTGCCAGCAGCCATTTGGACTACACTGAAGCTCTCTTT. This translates into CASSHLDYTEALF.

This chain uses TRBV7-9 with TRBJ1-3; D gene uncertain. The V gene lost 8 bases and the J gene lost 0 bases, with 11 bases spanning the gap. The CDR3 runs to 14 residues. Germline CDR1 is SEHNR and CDR2 is FQNEAQ (reference sequence). CDR3 bases: TGTGCCAGCTATAGGAGCGCCTCTGGAAACACCATATATTTT. Translated, it gives CASYRSASGNTIYF.

The chain employs TRBV7-2 and TRBJ2-5; 7 positions match TRBD2. Per the germline V gene, CDR1 is SGHTA and CDR2 is FQGNSA. After removal of 5 bases from V and 3 bases from J, the junction contained 12 bases not matched to a gene. The CDR3 extends over 16 amino acids. This CDR3 reads CASSPLGREIEETQYF. DNA of the CDR3: TGTGCCAGCAGCCCACTGGGGCGGGAGATTGAAGAGACCCAGTACTTC.

This sequence joins TRBV9 and TRBJ1-6; 7 bases match TRBD1. Germline V gene lookup returns CDR1 SGDLS and CDR2 YYNGEE. The CDR3 length is 15 residues. The ends lost 4 bases at V and 6 bases at J; junction bases unmatched: 7. CDR3 nucleotide sequence: TGTGCCAGCAGCAAGAGGGACAGCCCTAATTCACCCCTCCACTTT. This codes for CASSKRDSPNSPLHF.

This clonotype came up a few times. The CDR3 DNA is TGTGCCAGCAGCGTAGTAGGGGGGACAGGGGTCACCGGGGAGCTGTTTTTT. This codes for CASSVVGGTGVTGELFF. The chain joins TRBV9 to TRBJ2-2, with 10 positions matching TRBD1. V dropped 0 bases and J dropped 4; count of bases not matched to a gene: 6. The CDR3 length is 17 residues. CDR1 SGDLS and CDR2 YYNGEE come from the germline V gene. Full variable domain (outside the CDR3, taken from reference TRBV9 and TRBJ2-2): DSGVTQTPKHLITATGQRVTLRCSPRSGDLSVYWYQQSLDQGLQFLIQYYNGEERAKGNILERFSAQQFPDLHSELNLSSLELGDSALYFCASSVVGGTGVTGELFFGEGSRLTVL.

This clonotype has a count of ten or more. The rearrangement joins TRBV7-9 to TRBJ1-1, with D uncertain. V dropped 1 base and J dropped 6 bases, with 12 bases sitting between them. CDR1 and CDR2 from the germline V gene are SEHNR and FQNEAQ (reference sequence). The CDR3 is 14 residues long. CDR3 bases: TGTGCCAGCAGCTTAGGTTGGGGTCGGGCTGAAGCTTTCTTT. Translated: CASSLGWGRAEAFF.

This clonotype was picked up many times. J is TRBJ2-1 and V is TRBV28; tentative D call: TRBD2 (6 bases). This CDR3 spans 15 amino acids. V lost 6 bases and J 1 base, leaving 13 bases between the germline ends. Germline lookup yields CDR1 MDHEN and CDR2 SYDVKM. CDR3 amino acids: CASRTGSVSYNEQFF. In DNA, the CDR3 is TGTGCCAGCAGGACCGGGAGCGTTTCCTACAATGAGCAGTTCTTC.

The chain has TRBV7-2 and TRBJ1-1, with D unresolved. V was trimmed by 3 bases and J by 1 base, leaving 6 bases between them. CDR3 size: 13 residues. The V gene's germline CDR1 is SGHTA and CDR2 FQGNSA. This CDR3 reads CASSFDWNTEAFF. For the CDR3, the DNA is TGTGCCAGCAGCTTTGATTGGAACACTGAAGCTTTCTTT.

This clonotype was seen at least ten times. This chain uses TRBV12-3 or TRBV12-4 with TRBJ1-1; TRBD1 agrees at 9 bases. J lost 0 bases, V lost 4 bases, and 3 bases had no gene match. The CDR3 has 15 residues. The CDR3 here is CASSSDRGLNTEAFF. CDR3 sequence (DNA): TGTGCCAGCAGTTCGGACAGGGGATTGAACACTGAAGCTTTCTTT.

This clonotype has a count of ten or more. The chain joins TRBV5-5 to TRBJ2-5, with D perhaps assigned TRBD1 or TRBD2 (5 bases each). Trimming took 4 bases from V and 2 from J, leaving 18 bases between them. Per germline, CDR1 SGHKS and CDR2 YYEKEE (reference sequence). The CDR3 has 16 amino acids. This chain's CDR3 is CASSPPGQLTQETQYF. CDR3 sequence (DNA): TGTGCCAGCAGCCCGCCGGGGCAGCTTACTCAAGAGACCCAGTACTTC.

This clonotype showed up many times. The rearrangement joins TRBV28 to TRBJ2-5, with TRBD2 as a possible D gene (6 bases). This CDR3 region has 15 residues. Per the germline V gene, CDR1 is MDHEN and CDR2 is SYDVKM. V lost 5 bases to trimming and J lost 5 bases, with 18 bases between them. CDR3 bases: TGTGCCAGCAGTATAACCGGGACTCCGGCGGAGACCCAGTACTTC. Translated: CASSITGTPAETQYF.

Comments on this clonotype: A much larger clone differs from this one at a single base, so this may be a read error. The chain is built from TRBV7-2 and TRBJ1-4, with 8 bases aligning to TRBD1. The CDR3 is made up of 16 amino acids. Germline CDR1 reads SGHTA; CDR2 reads FQGNSA. In nucleotides, the CDR3 is TGTGCCAGCAGCATTCCGGGACAGGCCTACGATGAAAGACTGTTTTTT. Its protein product is CASSIPGQAYDERLFF.

This clonotype was picked up many times. The rearrangement uses TRBV28 and TRBJ1-5, with a tentative D call TRBD1 (5 bases). Trimming removed 6 bases from V and 4 bases from J, with 7 bases in between. From germline, CDR1 is MDHEN and CDR2 SYDVKM. The CDR3 covers 12 residues. For the CDR3, the DNA is TGTGCCAGCAGCCGACAGAATCAGCCCCAGCATTTT. Its translation: CASSRQNQPQHF.

This sequence joins TRBV19 and TRBJ2-4; D call uncertain. The CDR3 is made up of 17 amino acids. The germline V gene has CDR1 LNHDA and CDR2 SQIVND (reference sequence). V was clipped by 1 base and J by 6 bases, with 19 bases between them. DNA for the CDR3: TGTGCCAGTAGTATAGGCACCGGACCGCCGTCCGGAAACATTCAGTACTTC. It yields the protein CASSIGTGPPSGNIQYF.

This clonotype was observed at least ten times. The rearrangement joins TRBV28 to TRBJ1-2; D ambiguous. The CDR3 contains 12 residues. V shed 2 bases and J shed 4 bases, with 5 bases lying between them. Germline-derived CDR1 and CDR2 are MDHEN and SYDVKM. The CDR3 here is CASSLTPYGYTF. The CDR3 region has the DNA TGTGCCAGCAGTTTAACGCCCTATGGCTACACCTTC.

The chain uses TRBV27 and TRBJ2-5; D ambiguous. CDR1 MNHEY and CDR2 SMNVEV come from the germline V gene (reference sequence). This CDR3 is built from 14 residues. Trimming cost V 3 bases and J 1 base, with 9 bases left between them. The CDR3, as DNA: TGTGCCAGCAGTTTGGCATATCCCCAAGAGACCCAGTACTTC. Residues: CASSLAYPQETQYF.

The CDR3 sequence is CASSLAGLADTSSYNEQFF. The CDR3 coding sequence is TGTGCCAGCAGTTTAGCGGGACTAGCGGATACCAGCTCCTACAATGAGCAGTTCTTC. This chain links TRBV28 with TRBJ2-1; TRBD2 matches at 11 bases. This CDR3 is built from 19 residues. Losses at the gene ends were 2 bases for V and 0 bases for J; bases not matched to a gene: 9. Per the germline V gene, CDR1 is MDHEN and CDR2 is SYDVKM.